A single sample is the source of the 13 T cell receptor beta chains below, sequenced in a study of T cells in tumors after PD-1 blockade. TCRdb's copy holds only in-frame clones and misses some; the assay was immunoSEQ multiplex PCR. The sample yields roughly 50,000 clones, over 70% seen once. Material: PBMCs, obtained before anti-PD-1 treatment. Receptors originate from a human donor with basal cell carcinoma.

The V call is TRBV6-5, the J call TRBJ1-2, with D possibly matching TRBD1 (6 bases). CDR1 and CDR2 (germline): MNHEY, SVGAGI. This CDR3 is 13 amino acids long. Trimming pared 6 bases from V and 1 base from J, leaving 9 bases between. This chain's CDR3 is CASRTGGNYGYTF. As DNA, the CDR3 is TGTGCCAGCAGGACAGGCGGTAACTATGGCTACACCTTC.

The gene calls are TRBV5-6 and TRBJ1-2; D possibly corresponds to TRBD1 (6 bases). This CDR3 comprises 17 residues. Germline CDR1 SGHDT, CDR2 YYEEEE. Trimming took off 0 bases at V and 5 bases at J, with 20 bases between the two ends. For the CDR3, the DNA is TGTGCCAGCAGCTTGGGGGTACAGGGATTGGGTGAATATGGCTACACCTTC. Encoded protein: CASSLGVQGLGEYGYTF.

The CDR3 nucleotides read TGTGCCATCAACGGACTTACGGACGAGCAGTACTTC. This translates into CAINGLTDEQYF. The chain carries TRBV10-3 and TRBJ2-7; weak D call: TRBD2 (5 bases). CDR1 is ENHRY and CDR2 is SYGVKD in the germline V gene. The ends were cut back, 7 bases at V and 5 bases at J, with 12 bases in the middle. This CDR3 is built from 12 residues.

The gene calls are TRBV19 and TRBJ1-2; no reliable D call. The germline gives CDR1 LNHDA, CDR2 SQIVND (reference sequence). V was clipped by 4 bases and J by 8 bases, with 14 bases between them. The CDR3 is 13 amino acids. The CDR3 region is CASSTFQAGGYTF. CDR3 bases: TGTGCCAGTAGTACGTTCCAGGCTGGCGGCTACACCTTC. The variable domain in full, completed from reference TRBV19 and TRBJ1-2, reads DGGITQSPKYLFRKEGQNVTLSCEQNLNHDAMYWYRQDPGQGLRLIYYSQIVNDFQKGDIAEGYSVSREKKESFPLTVTSAQKNPTAFYLCASSTFQAGGYTFGSGTRLTVV.

With regard to this clone: Germline and junction disagree at one end, which may indicate a read error. V gene TRBV19 combines with J gene TRBJ1-2; D gene uncertain. CDR1 LNHDA and CDR2 SQIVND come from the germline V gene (reference sequence). The CDR3 has 13 residues. CDR3 sequence (DNA): TGTGCCAGTAATATAGGGTACGCCTATGGCTACACCTTC. It is translated as CASNIGYAYGYTF.

This chain uses TRBV11-1 with TRBJ1-2, with unresolved D. The ends were cut back, 5 bases at V and 6 bases at J, with 13 bases in the middle. The germline V gene has CDR1 SGHAT and CDR2 FQDESV (reference sequence). The CDR3 is 13 amino acids. CDR3 sequence (DNA): TGTGCCAGCAGCGGTCCCGGGAGCGATGGCTACACCTTC. It translates to CASSGPGSDGYTF.

V gene TRBV6-5 combines with J gene TRBJ2-2; TRBD1 is a possible D gene (7 bases). The V end was cut by 2 bases, the J end by 5 bases, with 15 bases between. Germline assignment: CDR1 MNHEY and CDR2 SVGAGI. The CDR3 has 16 amino acids. CDR3 in DNA: TGTGCCAGCAGTTACCTCAGACAGGGAGGTACCGGGGAGCTGTTTTTT. It encodes CASSYLRQGGTGELFF.

This chain links TRBV25-1 with TRBJ2-5; TRBD2 aligns across 9 bases. J gave up 2 bases and V 3 bases, and 7 bases lay outside the gene matches. The CDR3 consists of 16 residues. Germline CDR1 and CDR2: MGHDK and SYGVNS. Here the CDR3 DNA reads TGTGCCAGCAGTGACCGACTAGCGGCAAAACAAGAGACCCAGTACTTC. Protein sequence: CASSDRLAAKQETQYF.

The J gene is TRBJ2-2, the V gene TRBV27; D may be TRBD1 (5 bases). The CDR3 is 16 residues long. The ends were cut back, 5 bases at V and 2 bases at J, with 15 bases in the middle. CDR1 and CDR2 (germline): MNHEY, SMNVEV (reference sequence). CDR3 in DNA: TGTGCCAGCAGTCACCCCACAGGAGCCAACACCGGGGAGCTGTTTTTT. The encoded protein is CASSHPTGANTGELFF.

This clone was recorded only once. V is TRBV5-4 and J is TRBJ2-4; 11 nucleotides line up with TRBD2. With 0 bases clipped from V and 10 bases from J, the junction kept 18 bases outside the gene matches. This CDR3 region has 19 residues. Per the germline V gene, CDR1 is SGHNT and CDR2 is YYREEE (reference sequence). The CDR3 spells CASSLAVSSGGSVEGIQYF. CDR3 coding DNA: TGTGCCAGCAGCTTGGCCGTTTCTAGCGGGGGGTCGGTGGAAGGGATTCAGTACTTC.

For the CDR3, the DNA is TGTGCCAGTAGTAATACTAGCGGGGGGTGGGCAGATACGCAGTATTTT. Translation: CASSNTSGGWADTQYF. V usage is TRBV19 and J usage is TRBJ2-3, with 12 bases fitting TRBD2. The germline CDR1 and CDR2 sequences are LNHDA and SQIVND (reference sequence). The CDR3 runs to 16 residues. Trimming at V came to 4 bases and at J to 4 bases, leaving 6 bases not matched to a gene.

V gene TRBV5-1 combines with J gene TRBJ2-1; 8 nucleotides match TRBD2. The CDR3 covers 14 residues. Germline CDR1 and CDR2: SGHRS and YFSETQ. The trim removed 4 bases at V and 2 bases at J, leaving 2 bases unmatched. CDR3 nucleotide sequence: TGCGCCAGCAGCGAAGCGGGGGCCTACAATGAGCAGTTCTTC. Translation: CASSEAGAYNEQFF. Using reference TRBV5-1 and TRBJ2-1 for the parts outside the CDR3, the full variable domain is KAGVTQTPRYLIKTRGQQVTLSCSPISGHRSVSWYQQTPGQGLQFLFEYFSETQRNKGNFPGRFSGRQFSNSRSEMNVSTLELGDSALYLCASSEAGAYNEQFFGPGTRLTVL.

V is TRBV7-2 and J is TRBJ2-5; TRBD1 is a possible D gene (6 bases). Germline loops: CDR1 SGHTA, CDR2 FQGNSA. This CDR3 comprises 15 residues. Trimming cost V 4 bases and J 5 bases, with 17 bases left between them. The CDR3 is CASSSTTTGSETQYF. For the CDR3, the DNA is TGTGCCAGCAGCTCAACTACGACAGGTTCGGAGACCCAGTACTTC.